This entry describes one T cell receptor (beta chain). Measured with immunoSEQ multiplex PCR; TCRdb has only the in-frame clones, and not every one. The sample has some 2,400,000 clones; around 95% are singletons. This entry belongs to a study of shared clonotypes between healthy human individuals. V lost 4 bases, J lost 2 bases, and 9 bases lay in between. Germline V CDR1 and CDR2: SGHNT, YYREEE (reference sequence). The CDR3 contains 14 residues. The J gene is TRBJ2-2, the V gene TRBV5-4, with D hard to call. The TCR was taken from a man aged 18 to 29 in good health. The material sequenced was naive CD4+ T cells sorted from blood. Regarding subset: CD45RA+ positively selected. This CDR3 reads CASSPPTNTGELFF. The CDR3 region has the DNA TGTGCCAGCAGCCCTCCGACTAACACCGGGGAGCTGTTTTTT.